A selection of T cell receptor beta chains follows, all from one sample in a study of T cells in Graves' hyperthyroidism and ophthalmopathy. TCRdb reanalysed the multiplex PCR reads using MiXCR and keeps one entry per CDR3 protein. The repertoire holds about 290,000 distinct CDR3 sequences, with over 15% as singletons. Material for sequencing was blood. The receptors were gathered from a woman in her fifties or sixties with Graves' ophthalmopathy. The CDR3 runs from the conserved cysteine through the conserved F or W. D genes are given only for firm matches. Some rows mark clone size as missing; the rest say once, few, many or name a class of expanded clone.

-,TRBV30,TRBJ1-5,many,CAWSPGTLSNQPQHF,TGTGCCTGGAGTCCGGGGACCCTTAGCAATCAGCCCCAGCATTTT
TRBD2,TRBV29-1,TRBJ2-2,-,CSVPGTSGWNTGELFF,TGCAGCGTCCCCGGGACTAGCGGGTGGAACACCGGGGAGCTGTTTTTT
-,TRBV7-2,TRBJ1-5,many,CASKLRDGENQPQHF,TGTGCCAGCAAACTAAGGGACGGTGAAAATCAGCCCCAGCATTTT
-,TRBV3-1,TRBJ2-2,-,CASSQDLGTLNTGELFF,TGTGCCAGCAGCCAAGATCTGGGGACTTTGAACACCGGGGAGCTGTTTTTT
-,TRBV20-1,TRBJ2-2,-,CSASRTYTGELFF,TGCAGTGCTAGCAGGACTTACACCGGGGAGCTGTTTTTT
TRBD2,TRBV2,TRBJ2-2,many,CASSPRTSGNTGELFF,TGTGCCAGCAGTCCCCGGACTAGTGGGAACACCGGGGAGCTGTTTTTT
TRBD2,TRBV6-1,TRBJ2-3,-,CASSAPGLAGYGTDTQYF,TGTGCCAGCAGTGCCCCGGGACTAGCGGGATATGGCACAGATACGCAGTATTTT
TRBD1,TRBV7-2,TRBJ2-2,many,CASGEQGRGVTGELFF,TGTGCCAGCGGGGAACAGGGGCGCGGCGTTACCGGGGAGCTGTTTTTT
-,TRBV18,TRBJ1-5,many,CASSTTSEEQPQHF,TGTGCCAGCTCAACAACGTCAGAGGAGCAGCCCCAGCATTTT
-,TRBV12-5,TRBJ2-1,many,CASGTTDSYNEQFF,TGTGCTAGTGGTACCACAGACTCCTACAATGAGCAGTTCTTC
-,TRBV15,TRBJ1-1,-,CATSRDSERGAFF,TGTGCCACCAGCAGAGATTCTGAGAGAGGGGCTTTCTTT
-,TRBV11-2,TRBJ1-5,many,CASSLVGGYQPQHF,TGTGCCAGCAGCTTAGTGGGGGGTTATCAGCCCCAGCATTTT
-,TRBV27,TRBJ2-1,many,CASSSFREWDPSYNEQFF,TGTGCCAGCAGTTCGTTCCGGGAGTGGGATCCATCCTACAATGAGCAGTTCTTC
TRBD1,TRBV7-9,TRBJ1-2,many,CASSHDRGVGYTF,TGTGCCAGCAGCCACGACAGGGGTGTTGGCTACACCTTC
TRBD1,TRBV7-2,TRBJ1-2,few,CASSFAGTGLFGYTF,TGTGCCAGCAGCTTTGCCGGGACAGGGCTTTTTGGCTACACCTTC
-,TRBV5-1,TRBJ2-1,many,CASSLDSPRSNEQFF,TGCGCCAGCAGCTTGGATTCCCCCAGGTCCAATGAGCAGTTCTTC